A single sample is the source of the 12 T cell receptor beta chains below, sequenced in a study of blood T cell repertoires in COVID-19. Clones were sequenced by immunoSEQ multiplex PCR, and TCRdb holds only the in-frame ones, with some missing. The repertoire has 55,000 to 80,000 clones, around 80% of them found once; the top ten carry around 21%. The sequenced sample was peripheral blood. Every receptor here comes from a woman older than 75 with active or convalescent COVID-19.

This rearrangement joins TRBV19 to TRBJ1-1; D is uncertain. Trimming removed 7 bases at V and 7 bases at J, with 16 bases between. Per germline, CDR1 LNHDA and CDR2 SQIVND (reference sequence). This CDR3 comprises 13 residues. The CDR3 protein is CASTPRGTYEAFF. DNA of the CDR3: TGTGCCAGTACCCCTAGAGGCACTTATGAAGCTTTCTTT.

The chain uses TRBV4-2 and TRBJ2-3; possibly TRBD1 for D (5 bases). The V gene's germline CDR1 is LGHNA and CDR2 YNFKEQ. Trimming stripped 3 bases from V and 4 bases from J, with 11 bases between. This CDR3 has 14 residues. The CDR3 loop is CASSHPDRSDTQYF. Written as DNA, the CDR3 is TGTGCCAGCAGCCACCCTGACAGATCAGATACGCAGTATTTT.

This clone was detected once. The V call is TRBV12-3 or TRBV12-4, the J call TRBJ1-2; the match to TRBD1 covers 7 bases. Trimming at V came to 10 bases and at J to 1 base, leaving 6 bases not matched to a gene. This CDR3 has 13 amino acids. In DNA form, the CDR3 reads TGTGCCATCGGGACAGCAAATAACTATGGCTACACCTTC. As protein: CAIGTANNYGYTF.

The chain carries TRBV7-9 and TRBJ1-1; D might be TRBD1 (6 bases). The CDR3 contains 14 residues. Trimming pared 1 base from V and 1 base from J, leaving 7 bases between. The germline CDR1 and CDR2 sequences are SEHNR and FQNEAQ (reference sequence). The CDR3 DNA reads TGTGCCAGCAGCTTAGACAGGGAGAACACTGAAGCTTTCTTT. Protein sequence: CASSLDRENTEAFF. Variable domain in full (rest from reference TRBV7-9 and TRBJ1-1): DTGVSQNPRHKITKRGQNVTFRCDPISEHNRLYWYRQTLGQGPEFLTYFQNEAQLEKSRLLSDRFSAERPKGSFSTLEIQRTEQGDSAMYLCASSLDRENTEAFFGQGTRLTVV.

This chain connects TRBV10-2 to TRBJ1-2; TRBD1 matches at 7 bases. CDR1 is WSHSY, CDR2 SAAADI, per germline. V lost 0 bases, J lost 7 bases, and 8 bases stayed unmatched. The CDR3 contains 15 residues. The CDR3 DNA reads TGCGCCAGCAGTGAGTCCGAACAGGGGTTTGTTGGCTACACCTTC. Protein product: CASSESEQGFVGYTF.

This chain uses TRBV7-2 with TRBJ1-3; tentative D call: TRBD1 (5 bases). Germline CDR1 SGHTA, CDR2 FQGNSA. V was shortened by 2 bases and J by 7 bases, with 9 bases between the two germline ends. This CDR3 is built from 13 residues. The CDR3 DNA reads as TGTGCCAGCAGCTTATTGCAGGGCAACACCATATATTTT. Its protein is CASSLLQGNTIYF.

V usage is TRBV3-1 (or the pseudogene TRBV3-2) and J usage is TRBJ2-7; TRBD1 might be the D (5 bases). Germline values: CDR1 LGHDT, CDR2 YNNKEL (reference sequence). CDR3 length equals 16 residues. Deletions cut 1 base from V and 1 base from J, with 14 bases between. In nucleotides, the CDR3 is TGTGCCAGCAGCCAAGGAGTCAGGGCGATTTCCTACGAGCAGTACTTC. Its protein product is CASSQGVRAISYEQYF.

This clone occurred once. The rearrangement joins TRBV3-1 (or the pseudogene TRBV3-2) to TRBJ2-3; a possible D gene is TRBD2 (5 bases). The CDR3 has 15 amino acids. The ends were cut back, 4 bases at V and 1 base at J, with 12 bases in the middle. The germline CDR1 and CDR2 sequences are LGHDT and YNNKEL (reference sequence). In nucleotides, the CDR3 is TGTGCCAGCAGCCCCCCGGGAAGGGGCACAGATACGCAGTATTTT. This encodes CASSPPGRGTDTQYF.

CDR3 protein: CASKYVPTGEYGYTF. In DNA, the CDR3 is TGTGCCAGCAAATATGTGCCCACTGGGGAGTATGGCTACACCTTC. This rearrangement joins TRBV6-5 to TRBJ1-2; D is unresolved. V was cut by 7 bases and J by 5 bases, with 20 bases left in between. The CDR3 runs 15 residues. Germline CDR1 and CDR2: MNHEY and SVGAGI.

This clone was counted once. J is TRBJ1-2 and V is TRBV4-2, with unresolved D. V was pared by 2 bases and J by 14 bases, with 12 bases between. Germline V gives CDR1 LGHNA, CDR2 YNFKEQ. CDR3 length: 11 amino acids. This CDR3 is CASSQSHWYTF. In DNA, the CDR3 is TGTGCCAGCAGCCAATCCCACTGGTATACCTTC.

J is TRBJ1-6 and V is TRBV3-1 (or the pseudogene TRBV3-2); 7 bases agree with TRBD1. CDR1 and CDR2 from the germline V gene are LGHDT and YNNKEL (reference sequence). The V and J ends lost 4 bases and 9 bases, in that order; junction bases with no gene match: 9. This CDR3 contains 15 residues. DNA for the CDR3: TGTGCCAGCAGCCCGACAGGGCCCGGTCGTTCACCCCTCCACTTT. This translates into CASSPTGPGRSPLHF.

The CDR3 DNA reads TGCGCCAGCAGTACAGGGGGCGCCCCTGGGAGCACTGAAGCTTTCTTT. Its protein is CASSTGGAPGSTEAFF. The chain joins TRBV5-1 to TRBJ1-1; 9 positions agree with TRBD1. Germline V gives CDR1 SGHRS, CDR2 YFSETQ. The ends lost 5 bases at V and 4 bases at J; junction bases unmatched: 12. The CDR3 loop spans 16 amino acids.